Listed below are T cell receptor beta chains from one sample, sequenced in a study of long-term antiretroviral therapy in people with HIV. Assay used: immunoSEQ multiplex PCR; TCRdb lists only in-frame clones, some missing. The sample lists some 21,000 clones; 70% to 80% were seen once. The sample was unsorted PBMCs, taken around 1.7 years before starting antiretroviral therapy. Source of these receptors: a woman aged 40-49 years with HIV. Each CDR3 is given with its conserved first and last residue. Each record gives: CDR3 protein, CDR3 DNA, V gene, J gene, clone size, D gene. A D gene is named only where the DNA matches it firmly. The size of a clone is reported for some rows only, either as once, few or many, or as a class for expanded clones.

CASSTGYRAGANVLTF	TGTGCCAGCAGCACCGGATACAGGGCTGGGGCCAACGTCCTGACTTTC	TRBV11-2	TRBJ2-6	NA	NA
CASSLSRLLGETQYF	TGTGCCAGCAGCTTATCTAGGTTGTTGGGAGAGACCCAGTACTTC	TRBV7-2	TRBJ2-5	NA	NA
CASSRTGDSNQPQHF	TGCGCCAGCAGCCGGACAGGAGATAGCAATCAGCCCCAGCATTTT	TRBV5-1	TRBJ1-5	NA	TRBD1
CASSPDSTGYTF	TGTGCCAGCAGCCCGGACAGCACGGGCTACACCTTC	TRBV6-6	TRBJ1-2	few	NA
CASEGAVSSYEQYF	TGTGCCAGCGAGGGGGCAGTATCATCCTACGAGCAGTACTTC	TRBV2	TRBJ2-7	NA	TRBD1
CASSDWGENTEAFF	TGTGCCAGCAGTGATTGGGGAGAGAACACTGAAGCTTTCTTT	TRBV25-1	TRBJ1-1	NA	NA
CATSRDRAEYAFF	TGTGCCACCAGCAGAGATAGGGCGGAGTATGCTTTCTTT	TRBV15	TRBJ1-1	NA	NA
CASSPGGYNEQFF	TGTGCCAGCAGCCCCGGGGGATACAATGAGCAGTTCTTC	TRBV13	TRBJ2-1	NA	NA
CASSISYRVLDEQYF	TGTGCCAGTAGTATAAGTTACAGGGTCCTCGACGAGCAGTACTTC	TRBV19	TRBJ2-7	once	NA
CASSPGSYEQYF	TGTGCCAGCAGTCCGGGTTCGTACGAGCAGTACTTC	TRBV6-6	TRBJ2-7	NA	NA
CASTEAYEQYF	TGCGCCAGCACCGAGGCCTACGAGCAGTACTTC	TRBV10-2	TRBJ2-7	NA	NA
CASSPWTASTDTQYF	TGTGCCAGCTCACCGTGGACCGCAAGCACAGATACGCAGTATTTT	TRBV18	TRBJ2-3	NA	NA
CATSRVTRRETQYF	TGTGCCACCAGCAGAGTCACTAGAAGGGAGACCCAGTACTTC	TRBV15	TRBJ2-5	NA	NA
CASSLNREIYEQYF	TGCGCCAGCAGCTTGAACAGGGAAATCTACGAGCAGTACTTC	TRBV5-1	TRBJ2-7	NA	NA
CASSLDLSETYSGANVLTF	TGTGCCAGCAGCTTAGATCTGAGCGAAACATACTCTGGGGCCAACGTCCTGACTTTC	TRBV11-2	TRBJ2-6	NA	NA
CASSPIGTGEETQYF	TGCGCCAGCAGCCCCATTGGGACTGGCGAAGAGACCCAGTACTTC	TRBV5-1	TRBJ2-5	NA	NA
CASSGGGTVALGGYTF	TGTGCCAGCAGCGGGGGGGGGACAGTTGCTCTGGGTGGCTACACCTTC	TRBV9	TRBJ1-2	NA	TRBD1
CASSSRTGGRTTTEAFF	TGTGCCAGCAGCTCAAGAACAGGGGGCAGGACGACAACTGAAGCTTTCTTT	TRBV7-9	TRBJ1-1	medium-sized	TRBD1